Listed below are T cell receptor beta chains from one sample, sequenced in a study of shared clonotypes between healthy human individuals. The data were produced by immunoSEQ multiplex PCR, yet TCRdb's version contains in-frame clones alone and is incomplete. The sample holds about 100,000 clones, roughly 50% seen once. Sequencing used PBMCs. These receptor sequences come from a middle-aged woman in good health. Some clones in this sample may be carry-over from other donors' samples. CDR3s include the opening cysteine and the closing phenylalanine or tryptophan. A D gene is named only where the DNA matches it firmly. Where a row states a size, it is once, few, many or the class of an expanded clone; other rows omit it.

TRBJ1-5	TRBD1	.	TRBV19	CASSGTGNQPQHF	TGTGCCAGTAGTGGGACAGGGAATCAGCCCCAGCATTTT
TRBJ2-1	.	few	TRBV2	CASSEVEGVYNEQFF	TGTGCCAGCAGTGAAGTTGAGGGGGTCTACAATGAGCAGTTCTTC
TRBJ1-1	.	once	TRBV7-2	CASSSGRNTEAFF	TGTGCCAGCAGCTCGGGTAGGAACACTGAAGCTTTCTTT
TRBJ1-5	.	many	TRBV6-5	CASSLSSNQPQHF	TGTGCCAGCTCCTTAAGTAGCAATCAGCCCCAGCATTTT
TRBJ2-7	.	.	TRBV18	CASSPERAPSYEQYF	TGTGCCAGCTCCCCTGAAAGGGCCCCCTCCTACGAGCAGTACTTC
TRBJ2-7	.	few	TRBV30	CAWSWPGAAYEQYF	TGTGCCTGGAGCTGGCCCGGGGCAGCCTACGAGCAGTACTTC
TRBJ1-2	.	.	TRBV7-2	CASSLVLGGYTF	TGTGCCAGCAGCTTAGTTCTGGGTGGCTACACCTTC
TRBJ2-1	TRBD2	.	TRBV7-2	CASSRTSGNRNEQFF	TGTGCCAGCAGCCGGACTAGCGGGAATAGGAATGAGCAGTTCTTC
TRBJ1-6	TRBD1	.	TRBV6-1	CASSEGRGPLPLHF	TGTGCCAGCAGTGAAGGAAGGGGGCCCCTACCCCTCCACTTT
TRBJ2-1	TRBD2	.	TRBV30	CATASGSSNEQFF	TGTGCCACCGCTAGCGGGAGTTCCAATGAGCAGTTCTTC
TRBJ1-2	.	.	TRBV6-6	CASSSQHVDYGYTF	TGTGCCAGCAGTTCTCAGCACGTAGACTATGGCTACACCTTC
TRBJ1-5	.	.	TRBV6-1	CATTGANQPQHF	TGTGCCACCACAGGAGCTAATCAGCCCCAGCATTTT
TRBJ2-2	.	once	TRBV11-2	CASSPPSLGGELFF	TGTGCCAGCAGTCCCCCTTCCCTCGGCGGGGAGCTGTTTTTT
TRBJ2-1	TRBD1	many	TRBV5-1	CASSADRSVFGQFF	TGCGCCAGCAGCGCGGACAGGTCAGTTTTCGGGCAGTTCTTC
TRBJ2-1	TRBD2	.	TRBV18	CASSQRAGDSGNEQFF	TGTGCCAGCTCACAGAGAGCGGGAGATAGCGGCAATGAGCAGTTCTTC
TRBJ2-7	.	.	TRBV27	CASREGFYSYEQYF	TGTGCCAGCAGGGAGGGTTTTTACTCCTACGAGCAGTACTTC
TRBJ1-2	.	.	TRBV19	CASSISGANYGYTF	TGTGCCAGTAGTATATCGGGGGCGAACTATGGCTACACCTTC
TRBJ2-7	.	.	TRBV7-2	CASSRPTSSYEQYF	TGTGCCAGCAGCCGACCGACATCCTCCTACGAGCAGTACTTC
TRBJ1-2	.	.	TRBV30	CAWSFGTADGYTF	TGTGCCTGGAGTTTCGGGACGGCGGATGGCTACACCTTC
TRBJ2-7	.	few	TRBV4-3	CASSRAGGDYEQYF	TGCGCCAGCAGCCGGGCCGGCGGGGACTACGAGCAGTACTTC
TRBJ1-3	.	.	TRBV2	CASSELGNTIYF	TGTGCCAGCAGTGAACTTGGGAACACCATATATTTT
TRBJ2-7	.	.	TRBV5-6	CASSLGGPYEQYF	TGTGCCAGCAGCTTGGGGGGCCCCTACGAGCAGTACTTC